This T cell receptor beta chain was identified during a study of T cells in localized non-small cell lung cancer. The CDR3 contains 14 residues. The V end was cut by 5 bases, the J end by 4 bases, with 12 bases between. Germline values: CDR1 LNHDA, CDR2 SQIVND (reference sequence). Profiling relied on immunoSEQ multiplex PCR, and the TCRdb table lists in-frame clones only, not all of them. The top ten clones hold around 15% of a sample with about 91,000 clones, roughly 87% of them seen once. This receptor was identified in a man aged 40-75 years with stage I squamous cell lung carcinoma. The chain links TRBV19 to TRBJ2-4; D remains ambiguous. Sequencing was performed on peripheral blood, taken before any cancer treatment. This CDR3 is CASSSPGEKNIQYF. The CDR3 region has the DNA TGTGCCAGTAGTTCCCCGGGTGAGAAAAACATTCAGTACTTC.